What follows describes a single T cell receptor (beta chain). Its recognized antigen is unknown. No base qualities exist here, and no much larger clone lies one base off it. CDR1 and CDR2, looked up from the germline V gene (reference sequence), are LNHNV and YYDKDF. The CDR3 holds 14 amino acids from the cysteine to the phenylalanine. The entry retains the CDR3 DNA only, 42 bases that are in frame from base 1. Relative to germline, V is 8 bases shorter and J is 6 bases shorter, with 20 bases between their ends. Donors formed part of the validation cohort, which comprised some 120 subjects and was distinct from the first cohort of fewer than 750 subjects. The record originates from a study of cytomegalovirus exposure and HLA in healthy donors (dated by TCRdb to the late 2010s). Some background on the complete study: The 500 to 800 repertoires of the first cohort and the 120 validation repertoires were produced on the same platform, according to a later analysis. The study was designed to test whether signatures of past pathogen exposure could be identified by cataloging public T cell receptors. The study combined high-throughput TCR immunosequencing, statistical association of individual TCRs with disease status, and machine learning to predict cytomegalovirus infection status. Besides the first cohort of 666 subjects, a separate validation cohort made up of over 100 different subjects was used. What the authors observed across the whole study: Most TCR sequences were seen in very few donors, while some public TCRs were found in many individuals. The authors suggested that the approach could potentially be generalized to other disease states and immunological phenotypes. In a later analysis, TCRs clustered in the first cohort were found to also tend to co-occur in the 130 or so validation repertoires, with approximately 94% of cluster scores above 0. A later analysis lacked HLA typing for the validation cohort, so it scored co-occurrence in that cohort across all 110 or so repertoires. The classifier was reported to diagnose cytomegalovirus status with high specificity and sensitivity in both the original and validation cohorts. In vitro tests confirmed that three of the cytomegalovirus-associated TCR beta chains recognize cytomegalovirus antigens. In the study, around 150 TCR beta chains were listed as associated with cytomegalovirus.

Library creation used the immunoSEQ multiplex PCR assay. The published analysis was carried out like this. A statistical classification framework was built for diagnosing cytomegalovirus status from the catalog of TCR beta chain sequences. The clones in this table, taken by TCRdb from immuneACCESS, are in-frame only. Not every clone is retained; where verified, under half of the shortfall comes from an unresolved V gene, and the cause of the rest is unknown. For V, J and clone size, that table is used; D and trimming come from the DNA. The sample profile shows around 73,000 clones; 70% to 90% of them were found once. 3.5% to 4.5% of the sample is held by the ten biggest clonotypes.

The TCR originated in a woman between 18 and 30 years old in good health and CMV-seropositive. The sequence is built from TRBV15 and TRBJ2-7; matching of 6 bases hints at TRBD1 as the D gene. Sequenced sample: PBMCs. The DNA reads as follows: TGTGCCACCCGGTACAGGGCCCCCGGGACCGAGCAGTACTTC. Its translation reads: CATRYRAPGTEQYF.